This T cell receptor (beta chain) was sequenced in a study of beta chain features in type 1 diabetes. The study's findings and limits: Among all four CD4+ subsets, Type 1 diabetes patients had TCRB CDR3s that were moderately but significantly shorter.

A word on this clone: Its matching antigen is unknown.

All of the isolated RNA was reverse transcribed, so expressed TCRB transcripts were sequenced. Sequencing was performed with immunoSEQ multiplex PCR; in TCRdb, only in-frame clones are kept and a portion is missing. The table has 300,000 to 350,000 clones, around 9.7% seen once. The germline CDR1 and CDR2 sequences are MNHEY and SMNVEV (reference sequence). The CDR3 runs to 15 residues. The ends were cut back, 2 bases at V and 4 bases at J, with 15 bases in the middle. The V and J genes are TRBV27 and TRBJ2-7; D is possibly TRBD2 (5 bases). The sample comprised central memory CD4+ T cells from blood. The clonotype originates from a young man with type 1 diabetes. CDR3 coding DNA: TGTGCCAGCAGTTTAATTGGCGCCCGCGGGTACGAGCAGTACTTC. It is translated as CASSLIGARGYEQYF.